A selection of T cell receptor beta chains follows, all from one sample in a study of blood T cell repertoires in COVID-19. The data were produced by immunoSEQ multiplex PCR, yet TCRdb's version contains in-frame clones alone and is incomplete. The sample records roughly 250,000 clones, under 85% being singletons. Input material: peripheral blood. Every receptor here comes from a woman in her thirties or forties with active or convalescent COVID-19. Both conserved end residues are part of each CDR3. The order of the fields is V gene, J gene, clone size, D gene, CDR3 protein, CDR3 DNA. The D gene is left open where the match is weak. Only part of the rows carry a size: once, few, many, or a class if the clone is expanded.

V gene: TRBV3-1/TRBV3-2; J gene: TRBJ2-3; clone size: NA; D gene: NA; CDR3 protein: CASSQSRHRGSTDTQYF; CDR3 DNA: TGTGCCAGCAGCCAGAGTCGCCACCGGGGGAGCACAGATACGCAGTATTTT
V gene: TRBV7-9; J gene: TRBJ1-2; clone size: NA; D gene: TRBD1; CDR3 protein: CASSFDRVYGYTF; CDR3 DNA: TGTGCCAGCAGCTTTGACAGGGTGTATGGCTACACCTTC
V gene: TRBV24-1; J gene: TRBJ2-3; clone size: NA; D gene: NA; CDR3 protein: CATAKVGDIGTDTQYF; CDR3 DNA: TGTGCCACCGCTAAGGTAGGGGATATCGGGACAGATACGCAGTATTTT
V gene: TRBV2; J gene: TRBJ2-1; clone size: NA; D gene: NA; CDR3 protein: CASSPRAGTQFKNEQFF; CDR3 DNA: TGTGCCAGCAGTCCTAGGGCCGGGACACAATTCAAAAATGAGCAGTTCTTC
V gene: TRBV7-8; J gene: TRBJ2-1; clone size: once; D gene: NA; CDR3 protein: CASSSARLTVSNEQFF; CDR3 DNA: TGTGCCAGCAGCTCCGCCCGGCTGACAGTATCCAATGAGCAGTTCTTC
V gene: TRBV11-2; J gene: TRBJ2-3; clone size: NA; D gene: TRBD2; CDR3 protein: CASSLGRGSRTDTQYF; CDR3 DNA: TGTGCCAGCAGCTTAGGGCGGGGGAGCCGCACAGATACGCAGTATTTT
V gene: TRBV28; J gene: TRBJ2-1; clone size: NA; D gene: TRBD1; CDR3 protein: CASSLGPGQGANEQFF; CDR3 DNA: TGTGCCAGCAGTCTAGGACCCGGACAGGGGGCGAATGAGCAGTTCTTC
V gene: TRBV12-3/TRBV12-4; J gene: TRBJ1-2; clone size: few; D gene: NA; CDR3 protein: CATGVVYGYTF; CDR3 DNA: TGTGCCACCGGGGTTGTCTATGGCTACACCTTC
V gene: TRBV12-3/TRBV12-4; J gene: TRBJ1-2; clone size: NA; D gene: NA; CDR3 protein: CASGYGGYTF; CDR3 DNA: TGTGCCAGCGGATACGGGGGCTACACCTTC
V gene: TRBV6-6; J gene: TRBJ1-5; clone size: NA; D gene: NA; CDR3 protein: CASSYWAENQPQHF; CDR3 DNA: TGTGCCAGCAGTTACTGGGCAGAGAATCAGCCCCAGCATTTT
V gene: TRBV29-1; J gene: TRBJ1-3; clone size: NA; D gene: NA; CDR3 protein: CSVEVPGAHTIYF; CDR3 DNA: TGCAGCGTTGAAGTTCCAGGGGCGCACACCATATATTTT
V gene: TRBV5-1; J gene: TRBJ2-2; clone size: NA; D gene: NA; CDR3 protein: CASSLDRVETGELFF; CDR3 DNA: TGCGCCAGCAGCTTGGACAGGGTCGAGACCGGGGAGCTGTTTTTT
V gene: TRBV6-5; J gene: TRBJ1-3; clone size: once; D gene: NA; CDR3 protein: CGSSQVTGNTIYF; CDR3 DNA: TGTGGGTCGTCGCAGGTAACTGGAAACACCATATATTTT
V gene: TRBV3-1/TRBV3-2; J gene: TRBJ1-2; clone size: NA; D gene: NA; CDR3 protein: CASKSGSYGYTF; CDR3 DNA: TGTGCCAGCAAATCAGGGTCCTATGGCTACACCTTC
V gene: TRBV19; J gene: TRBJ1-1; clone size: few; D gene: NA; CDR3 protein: CASSIGAGTAEAFF; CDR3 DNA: TGTGCCAGTAGTATAGGAGCAGGGACTGCTGAAGCTTTCTTT
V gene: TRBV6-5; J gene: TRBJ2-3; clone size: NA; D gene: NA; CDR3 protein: CASSYGRADTQYF; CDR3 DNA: TGTGCCAGCAGTTACGGCAGGGCAGATACGCAGTATTTT
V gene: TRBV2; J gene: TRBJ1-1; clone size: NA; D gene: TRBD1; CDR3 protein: CAGTQNQRTGETEAFF; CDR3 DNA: TGTGCCGGGACCCAGAACCAACGGACAGGTGAAACTGAAGCTTTCTTT